The source of this T cell receptor beta chain is a study of cytomegalovirus exposure and HLA in healthy donors. The PCR had 60 Vbeta and 13 Jbeta primers. Sequencing used immunoSEQ multiplex PCR; TCRdb keeps in-frame clones, though not all of them. The table for this sample gives around 160,000 clones. Study-level findings and limits: Donor immune exposure was known only as CMV serostatus. With high specificity and sensitivity, the classifier reportedly diagnosed cytomegalovirus status.

Points on this clone: The antigen is not known.

Germline assignment: CDR1 SGHRS and CDR2 YFSETQ. Between the trimmed V and J ends, which lost 7 bases and 2 bases, there was a span of 13 bases. CDR3 length equals 14 residues. The chain employs TRBV5-1 and TRBJ1-3; TRBD1 might be the D (5 bases). This clonotype was obtained from a woman aged 50 to 60 in good health and CMV-seronegative. The sequencing input was PBMCs. CDR3 loop: CASSLGGPGNTIYF. The CDR3 region has the DNA TGCGCCAGCTCACTGGGGGGTCCTGGAAACACCATATATTTT.